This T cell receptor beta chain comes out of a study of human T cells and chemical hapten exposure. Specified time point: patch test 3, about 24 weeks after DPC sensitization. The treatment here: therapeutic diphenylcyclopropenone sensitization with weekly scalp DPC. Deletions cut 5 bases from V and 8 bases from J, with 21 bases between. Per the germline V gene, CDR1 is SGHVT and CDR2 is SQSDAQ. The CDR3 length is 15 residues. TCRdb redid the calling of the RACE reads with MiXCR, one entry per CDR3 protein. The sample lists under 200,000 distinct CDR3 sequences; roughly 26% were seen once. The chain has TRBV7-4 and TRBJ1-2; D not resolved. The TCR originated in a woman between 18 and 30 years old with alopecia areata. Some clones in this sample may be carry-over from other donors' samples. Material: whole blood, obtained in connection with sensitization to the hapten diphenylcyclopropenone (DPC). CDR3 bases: TGTGCCAGCAGCCACCTGGCAATACCTCACCCGGGCTACACCTTC. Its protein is CASSHLAIPHPGYTF.